This T cell receptor (beta chain) stems from a study of naive and memory T cell subsets. The SP2 primer and nested alpha and beta constant region primers amplified ligated cDNA in four rounds. Reverse transcription of blood and skin TCR RNA was primed at alpha and beta constant regions. TCRdb used MiXCR to reprocess the 5' RACE reads, holding one entry per CDR3 protein. The table shows about 32,000 distinct CDR3 sequences, with over 15% occurring only once. At least ten counts were recorded for this clonotype. The V gene's germline CDR1 is SQVTM and CDR2 ANQGSEA. The CDR3 loop spans 14 amino acids. Trimming removed 6 bases from V and 2 bases from J, with 16 bases in between. The library had UMIs added by 3' ligation of an oligonucleotide to TCR cDNA. Cells were not sorted; total RNA input targeted about 1 to 1000 ng.

This rearrangement joins TRBV29-1 to TRBJ1-1; D perhaps matches TRBD1 (6 bases). The sequence came from a female donor in good health. CDR3 protein: CSVEPTGFNTEAFF. In DNA, the CDR3 is TGCAGCGTCGAACCCACAGGGTTCAACACTGAAGCTTTCTTT.